This T cell receptor (beta chain) was observed in a study of cytomegalovirus exposure and HLA in healthy donors. Study-level results: HLA restriction was apparent for most CMV-associated TCR beta chains in a later analysis.

Primers: 60 Vbeta forward and 13 Jbeta reverse. Produced via immunoSEQ multiplex PCR; TCRdb's table is partial and in-frame only. The repertoire holds roughly 160,000 clones, around four fifths seen once, with about 1.3% in the top ten. With regard to this clone: Its antigen is not identified. The germline gene is not matched at one end of the junction; a read error may be the cause.

The CDR3 totals 14 residues. CDR1 and CDR2 from the germline V gene are SEHNR and FQNEAQ (reference sequence). The rearrangement uses TRBV7-9 and TRBJ1-2; D might be TRBD1 (5 bases). The TCR sequence derives from a woman in her fifties or sixties in good health and CMV-seronegative. Source material: PBMCs. The CDR3 region is CTSSLMGQNYGYTF. CDR3 DNA sequence: TGTACCAGCAGCTTAATGGGGCAGAACTATGGCTACACCTTC.